The source of this TCR beta chain is a study of T cells in Graves' hyperthyroidism and ophthalmopathy. The source material, RNA transcripts, was used to amplify TCR beta CDR3 regions. HTBI primers drove first-round RT-PCR of the TCR CDR3. TCRdb ran MiXCR on the multiplex PCR reads and lists one entry per CDR3 protein. The sample yields hundreds of thousands of distinct CDR3 sequences, around 20% seen once. Per the germline V gene, CDR1 is SGHTA and CDR2 is FQGNSA. This CDR3 has 16 residues. Trimming cost V 6 bases and J 4 bases; bases outside gene matches: 5. This sequence originates from a woman in her 50s with Graves' hyperthyroidism that later progressed to Graves' ophthalmopathy. The chain is built from TRBV7-2 and TRBJ1-6, with 11 nucleotides matching TRBD1. Sequencing used blood. CDR3 in amino acids: CASSPGTGGYNSPLHF. CDR3 DNA sequence: TGTGCCAGCAGTCCCGGGACAGGGGGTTATAATTCACCCCTCCACTTT. Filled out from reference TRBV7-2 and TRBJ1-6, the complete variable domain reads GAGVSQSPSNKVTEKGKDVELRCDPISGHTALYWYRQSLGQGLEFLIYFQGNSAPDKSGLPSDRFSAERTGGSVSTLTIQRTQQEDSAVYLCASSPGTGGYNSPLHFGNGTRLTVT.